This T cell receptor (beta chain) is from a study of response to subunit inactivated influenza vaccine. A single record per CDR3 protein comes from TCRdb applying MiXCR to the RT-PCR reads. The table lists 750,000 to 850,000 distinct CDR3 sequences, about a fifth of them singletons. This clonotype was seen ten or more times. V was trimmed by 5 bases and J by 0 bases, leaving 12 bases between them. The CDR3 has 15 residues. Germline CDR1 KGHDR, CDR2 SFDVKD. The sample consisted of PBMCs from blood, taken 5 days after vaccination. This chain uses TRBV24-1 with TRBJ2-5; D perhaps matches TRBD2 (6 bases). The TCR was taken from a man aged 50-60 years who received an inactivated influenza vaccine. CDR3 in DNA: TGTGCCACCAGTGTCGGGTGGGAGGACCAAGAGACCCAGTACTTC. Residues: CATSVGWEDQETQYF.